This TCR beta chain appears in the sequencing data of a study of T cell responses to AZD1222 COVID-19 vaccine. Regarding the study as a whole: Spike-specific TCR breadth and depth rose after two AZD1222 doses. Clonal diversity may have been underestimated in mostly white British donors. After the peak T cell response, and only then, were repertoires sampled. Among vaccine-associated CD4 TCRs, coverage spanned spike, with dominance at 160-218 and 743-854.

Repertoires were generated with immunoSEQ multiplex PCR, while TCRdb's copy carries only in-frame clones and drops some. This sample has some 97,000 clones, with about 87% found just once. To note about this clone: The antigen remains undetermined.

The length of the CDR3 is 13 residues. In germline, CDR1 is SEHNR, CDR2 FQNEAQ (reference sequence). The V end was cut by 7 bases, the J end by 4 bases, with 13 bases between. This sequence was found in an adult in good health. This sample comprised peripheral blood, obtained on day 0 of AZD1222 vaccination. This chain uses TRBV7-9 with TRBJ1-1, with a weak D call TRBD1 (5 bases). CDR3 sequence: CASTSLGPTEAFF. The CDR3 bases are TGTGCCAGCACCTCATTGGGGCCCACTGAAGCTTTCTTT.